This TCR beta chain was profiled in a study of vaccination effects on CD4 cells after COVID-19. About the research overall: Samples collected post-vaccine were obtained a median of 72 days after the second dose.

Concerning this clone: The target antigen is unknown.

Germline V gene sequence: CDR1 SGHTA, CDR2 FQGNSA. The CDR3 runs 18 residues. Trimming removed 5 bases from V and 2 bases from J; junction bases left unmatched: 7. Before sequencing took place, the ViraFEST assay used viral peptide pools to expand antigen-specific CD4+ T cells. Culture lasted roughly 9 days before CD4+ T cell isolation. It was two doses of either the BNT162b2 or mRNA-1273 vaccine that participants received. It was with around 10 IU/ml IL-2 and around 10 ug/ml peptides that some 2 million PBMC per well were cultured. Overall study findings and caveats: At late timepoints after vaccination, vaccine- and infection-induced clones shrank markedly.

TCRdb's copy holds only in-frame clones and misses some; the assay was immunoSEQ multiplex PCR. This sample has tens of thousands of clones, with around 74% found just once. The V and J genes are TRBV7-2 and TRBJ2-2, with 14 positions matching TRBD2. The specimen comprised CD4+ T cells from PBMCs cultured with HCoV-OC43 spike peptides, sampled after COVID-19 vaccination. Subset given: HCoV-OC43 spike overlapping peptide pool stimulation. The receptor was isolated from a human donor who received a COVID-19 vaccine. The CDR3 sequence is CASSPQTSGGGNTGELFF. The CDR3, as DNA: TGTGCCAGCAGCCCCCAGACTAGCGGGGGGGGAAACACCGGGGAGCTGTTTTTT.